Only one count was recorded for the clone carrying this TCR beta chain. This sample was taken from a study of blood T cell repertoires in COVID-19. The wider study: Sites across the United States, Italy and Spain contributed samples from acute and convalescent COVID-19. The cDNA or gDNA used as material had been derived from T cells, B-cell-depleted T cells, or PBMCs.

The CDR3 runs 15 residues. The trim removed 3 bases at V and 3 bases at J, leaving 11 bases unmatched. Germline V gene sequence: CDR1 DFQATT, CDR2 SNEGSKA (reference sequence). Per the authors' pipeline: Using reference gene primer amplification, nucleated cell counts were estimated. Repertoires were generated with immunoSEQ multiplex PCR, while TCRdb's copy carries only in-frame clones and drops some. V and J calls and clone size are as listed in that table; D and trimming were resolved from the DNA. The sample lists 150,000 to 200,000 clones; approximately 88% were seen once. Specimen: peripheral blood. The chain combines TRBV20-1 with TRBJ2-7; TRBD2 aligns across 7 bases. This clonotype was sampled from a man in his 60s with acute or convalescent COVID-19. The CDR3 loop reads CSASSGRSGGYEQYF. As DNA, the CDR3 is TGCAGTGCTAGTTCGGGCCGTTCGGGAGGCTACGAGCAGTACTTC.